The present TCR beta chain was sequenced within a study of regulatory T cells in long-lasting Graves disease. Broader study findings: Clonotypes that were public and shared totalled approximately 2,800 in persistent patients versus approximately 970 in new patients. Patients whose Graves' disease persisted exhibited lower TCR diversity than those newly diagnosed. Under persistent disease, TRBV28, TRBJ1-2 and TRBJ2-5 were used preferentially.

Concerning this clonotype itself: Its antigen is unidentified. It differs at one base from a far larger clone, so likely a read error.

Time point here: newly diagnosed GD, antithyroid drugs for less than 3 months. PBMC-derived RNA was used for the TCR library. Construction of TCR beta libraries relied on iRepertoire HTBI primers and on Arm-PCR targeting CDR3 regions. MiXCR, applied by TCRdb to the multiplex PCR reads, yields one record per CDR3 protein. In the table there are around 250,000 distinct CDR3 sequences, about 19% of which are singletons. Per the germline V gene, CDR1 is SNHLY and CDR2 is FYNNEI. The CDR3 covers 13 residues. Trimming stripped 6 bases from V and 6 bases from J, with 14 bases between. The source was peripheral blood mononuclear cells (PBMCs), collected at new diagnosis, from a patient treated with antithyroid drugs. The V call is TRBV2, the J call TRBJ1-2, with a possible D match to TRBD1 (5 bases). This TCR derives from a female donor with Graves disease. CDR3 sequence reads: CASSSQGTDGYTF. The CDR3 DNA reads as TGTGCCAGCAGCTCCCAGGGTACTGATGGCTACACCTTC.